Each of the 15 T cell receptor beta chains below was sequenced from the same sample in a study of T cells in localized non-small cell lung cancer. Profiling relied on immunoSEQ multiplex PCR, and the TCRdb table lists in-frame clones only, not all of them. The table includes about 15,000 clones, more than 80% detected once. This material consisted of peripheral blood, taken before any cancer treatment. The receptors stem from a woman aged 40-69 years with stage I lung adenocarcinoma.

The chain couples TRBV2 to TRBJ2-5; D may be TRBD1 (6 bases). The germline V gene has CDR1 SNHLY and CDR2 FYNNEI. The length of the CDR3 is 14 residues. V lost 10 bases, J lost 6 bases, and 21 bases lay in between. DNA of the CDR3: TGTGCCATCGATACAGGGCGCCCCGGGAAGACCCAGTACTTC. This encodes CAIDTGRPGKTQYF.

The genes are TRBV5-1 and TRBJ2-7; D remains unclear. The germline gives CDR1 SGHRS, CDR2 YFSETQ. Trimming removed 0 bases at V and 2 bases at J, with 9 bases between. This CDR3 comprises 14 residues. The CDR3 sequence: CASSLATVPYEQYF. For the CDR3, the DNA is TGCGCCAGCAGCTTGGCTACAGTCCCCTACGAGCAGTACTTC.

This chain links TRBV5-6 with TRBJ2-5; D might be TRBD2 (6 bases). The CDR3 runs to 11 residues. The V end was cut by 5 bases, the J end by 5 bases, with 7 bases between. Germline V CDR1 and CDR2: SGHDT, YYEEEE. The CDR3 DNA reads TGTGCCAGCAGGGAGGGCGAGACCCAGTACTTC. Encoded protein: CASREGETQYF.

This clone was seen only a few times. This chain uses TRBV21-1 with TRBJ1-3. TRBV21-1 represents a pseudogene. This CDR3 is 15 amino acids long. CDR3 bases: TGTGCCAGCAGCAAATTTGCTAGCTCTGGAAACACCATATATTTT. Its translation is CASSKFASSGNTIYF.

The chain joins TRBV6-4 to TRBJ2-1; 7 bases line up with TRBD2. CDR3 length equals 15 residues. Germline assignment: CDR1 MRHNA and CDR2 SNTAGT. Losses at the gene ends were 6 bases for V and 2 bases for J; bases not matched to a gene: 7. CDR3 amino acids: CASSLSGGPYNEQFF. The CDR3 DNA reads as TGTGCCAGCAGCTTGTCGGGGGGTCCCTACAATGAGCAGTTCTTC.

This chain joins TRBV5-4 and TRBJ1-2; D gene unclear. This CDR3 comprises 17 residues. Germline V gene lookup returns CDR1 SGHNT and CDR2 YYREEE (reference sequence). Deletions cut 1 base from V and 1 base from J, with 17 bases between. The CDR3: CASSLFSGTRLNYGYTF. CDR3 DNA: TGTGCCAGCAGCTTGTTTTCAGGAACCCGCCTTAACTATGGCTACACCTTC.

The chain uses TRBV2 and TRBJ1-1, with 8 bases that match TRBD1. Trimming at V came to 6 bases and at J to 5 bases, leaving 17 bases not matched to a gene. Germline V gene lookup returns CDR1 SNHLY and CDR2 FYNNEI. This CDR3 has 17 residues. The CDR3 loop reads CASRLGQGRGGGTEAFF. CDR3 in DNA: TGTGCCAGCAGACTCGGACAGGGCCGGGGAGGAGGGACTGAAGCTTTCTTT.

This chain connects TRBV7-9 to TRBJ1-2; unclear D gene. The CDR3 runs 14 residues. Germline CDR1 is SEHNR and CDR2 is FQNEAQ (reference sequence). The ends were cut back, 1 base at V and 2 bases at J, with 8 bases in the middle. CDR3 in DNA: TGTGCCAGCAGCTTAGGGGAGGTAAACTATGGCTACACCTTC. It is translated as CASSLGEVNYGYTF.

The chain links TRBV18 to TRBJ1-1; D may be TRBD1 (5 bases). Germline CDR1 reads KGHSH; CDR2 reads LQKENI. The CDR3 runs 15 residues. V lost 4 bases to trimming and J lost 3 bases, with 15 bases between them. The CDR3 sequence is CASSLKGRGDTEAFF. CDR3 coding DNA: TGTGCCAGCTCACTGAAGGGGCGCGGGGACACTGAAGCTTTCTTT.

The V call is TRBV5-1, the J call TRBJ2-5; D gene uncertain. This CDR3 has 13 amino acids. Per germline, CDR1 SGHRS and CDR2 YFSETQ. The V gene lost 0 bases and the J gene lost 5 bases, with 8 bases spanning the gap. The CDR3 sequence is CASSLGVGETQYF. The CDR3 DNA reads as TGCGCCAGCAGCTTGGGAGTAGGGGAGACCCAGTACTTC.

In nucleotides, the CDR3 is TGTGCCAGCAGCGTAGGTCCAGGGGAGCAGTTCTTC. As protein: CASSVGPGEQFF. The rearrangement links TRBV9 to TRBJ2-1; TRBD1 is a possible D gene (5 bases). CDR3 length: 12 amino acids. V dropped 0 bases and J dropped 10 bases, with 8 bases sitting between them. The germline V gene has CDR1 SGDLS and CDR2 YYNGEE.

The gene calls are TRBV30 and TRBJ1-2; a possible D gene is TRBD1 (5 bases). Germline V gene lookup returns CDR1 GTSNPN and CDR2 SVGIG (reference sequence). The ends were cut back, 8 bases at V and 0 bases at J, with 16 bases in the middle. The CDR3 has 14 amino acids. The DNA of the CDR3 is TGTGCCCACCGGATACAGACAGCTAACTATGGCTACACCTTC. This codes for CAHRIQTANYGYTF.

The chain couples TRBV25-1 to TRBJ2-5; D is perhaps TRBD1 or TRBD2 (5 bases each). From germline, CDR1 is MGHDK and CDR2 SYGVNS. The CDR3 sequence is 18 residues long. The V end was cut by 1 base, the J end by 1 base, with 19 bases between. CDR3 DNA sequence: TGTGCCAGCAGTGAATCGAGGGGCAGCAAAACTAGCCAAGAGACCCAGTACTTC. Translated, it gives CASSESRGSKTSQETQYF.

This rearrangement joins TRBV10-1 to TRBJ2-2; 11 bases line up with TRBD2. V was pared by 8 bases and J by 3 bases, with 11 bases of the junction left unmatched. CDR3 length: 17 amino acids. Germline V gene sequence: CDR1 WNHNN, CDR2 SYGVQD (reference sequence). CDR3 sequence: CASPGYSGGGYTGELFF. CDR3 nucleotides: TGCGCCAGCCCTGGCTATAGCGGGGGGGGCTACACCGGGGAGCTGTTTTTT.

The V gene is TRBV10-3, the J gene TRBJ1-1; 7 positions agree with TRBD1. The germline V gene has CDR1 ENHRY and CDR2 SYGVKD. The CDR3 is 13 amino acids. V shed 11 bases and J 4 bases; nucleotides not matched to a gene: 10. CDR3 sequence reads: CAAKHSGGTEAFF. The CDR3 coding sequence is TGTGCCGCTAAACATTCAGGGGGCACTGAAGCTTTCTTT.